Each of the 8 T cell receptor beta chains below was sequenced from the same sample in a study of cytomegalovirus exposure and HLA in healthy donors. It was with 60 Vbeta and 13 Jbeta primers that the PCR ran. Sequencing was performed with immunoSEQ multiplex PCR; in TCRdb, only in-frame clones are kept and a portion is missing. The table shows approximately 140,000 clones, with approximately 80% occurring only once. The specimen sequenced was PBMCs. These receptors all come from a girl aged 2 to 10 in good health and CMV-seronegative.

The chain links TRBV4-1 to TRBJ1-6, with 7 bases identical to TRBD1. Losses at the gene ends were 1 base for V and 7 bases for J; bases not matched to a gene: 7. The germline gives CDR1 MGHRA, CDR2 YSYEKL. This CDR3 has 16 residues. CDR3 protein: CASSQGRARGNSPLHF. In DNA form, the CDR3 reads TGCGCCAGCAGCCAAGGCAGGGCCAGGGGGAATTCACCCCTCCACTTT.

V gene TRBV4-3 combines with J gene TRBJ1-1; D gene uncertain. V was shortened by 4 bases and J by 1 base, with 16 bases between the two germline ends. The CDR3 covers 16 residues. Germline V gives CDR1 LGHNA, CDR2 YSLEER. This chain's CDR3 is CASSPNKEGGNTEAFF. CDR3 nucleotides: TGCGCCAGCAGCCCGAATAAGGAGGGAGGGAACACTGAAGCTTTCTTT.

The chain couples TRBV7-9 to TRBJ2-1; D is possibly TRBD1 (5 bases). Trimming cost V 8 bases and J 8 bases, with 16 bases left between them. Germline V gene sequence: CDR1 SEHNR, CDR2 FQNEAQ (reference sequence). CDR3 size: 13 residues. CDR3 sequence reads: CASSRAMFDEQFF. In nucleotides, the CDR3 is TGTGCCAGCTCCAGGGCTATGTTCGATGAGCAGTTCTTC.

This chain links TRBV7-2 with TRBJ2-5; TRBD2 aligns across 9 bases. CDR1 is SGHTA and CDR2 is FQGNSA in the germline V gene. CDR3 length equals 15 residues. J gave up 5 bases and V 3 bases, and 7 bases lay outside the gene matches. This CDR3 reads CASSFMRGGRETQYF. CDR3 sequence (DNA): TGTGCCAGCAGCTTTATGCGGGGGGGGCGGGAGACCCAGTACTTC.

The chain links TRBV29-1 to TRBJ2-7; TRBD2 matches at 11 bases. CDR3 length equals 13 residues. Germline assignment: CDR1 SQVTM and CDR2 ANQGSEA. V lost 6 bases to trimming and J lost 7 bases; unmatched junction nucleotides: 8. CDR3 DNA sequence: TGCAGCGTCCTACTAGCGGGAGTGGGTGAGCAGTACTTC. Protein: CSVLLAGVGEQYF.

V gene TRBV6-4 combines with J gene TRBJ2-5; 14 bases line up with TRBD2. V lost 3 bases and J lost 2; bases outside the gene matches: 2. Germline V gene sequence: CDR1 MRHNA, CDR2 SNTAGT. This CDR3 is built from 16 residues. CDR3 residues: CASSETSGGAQETQYF. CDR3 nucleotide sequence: TGTGCCAGCAGTGAGACTAGCGGGGGGGCACAAGAGACCCAGTACTTC.

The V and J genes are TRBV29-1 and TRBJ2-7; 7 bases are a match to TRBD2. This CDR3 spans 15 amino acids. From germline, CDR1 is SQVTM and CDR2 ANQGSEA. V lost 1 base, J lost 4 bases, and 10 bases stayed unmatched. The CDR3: CSVEGGSYSRYEQYF. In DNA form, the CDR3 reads TGCAGCGTTGAAGGCGGGAGTTATTCTAGGTACGAGCAGTACTTC.

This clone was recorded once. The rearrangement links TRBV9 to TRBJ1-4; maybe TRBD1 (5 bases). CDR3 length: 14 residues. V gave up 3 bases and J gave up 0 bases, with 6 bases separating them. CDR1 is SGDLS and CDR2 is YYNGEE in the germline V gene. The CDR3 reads CASSETATNEKLFF. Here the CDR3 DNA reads TGTGCCAGCAGCGAGACAGCAACTAATGAAAAACTGTTTTTT.